This TCR beta chain was captured in a study of monozygotic twins with inflammatory bowel disease. General study findings and limits: Patient-specific immunosuppressive treatments may have made repertoires more variable.

Using the 5' RACE reads, TCRdb records one entry per CDR3 protein without DNA. The listing records approximately 400,000 distinct CDR3 sequences. The CDR3 is made up of 12 amino acids. A note on this clonotype: The antigen remains unidentified.

The sequenced sample consisted of blood. The receptor comes from a human donor with ulcerative colitis or Crohn's disease, or a healthy co-twin of an affected twin (not recorded which). The rearrangement uses TRBV12-3 or TRBV12-4 and TRBJ1-2. This CDR3 reads CASSFWEEGYTF.